A single sample is the source of the 24 T cell receptor beta chains below, sequenced in a study of blood T cells in healthy people across ages. Combining a sample-barcoded 5' primer with a J-beta primer mix, a second PCR ran for roughly 7 to 11 cycles. MiXCR, applied by TCRdb to the 5' RACE reads, yields one record per CDR3 protein. The table includes around 800,000 distinct CDR3 sequences, about 62% detected once. The sample comprised blood. These receptors were collected from a man aged 30 to 39 in good health.

The chain joins TRBV4-2 to TRBJ1-6; D unresolved. Looked up from germline, CDR1 is LGHNA and CDR2 is YNFKEQ. With 1 base removed from V and 11 bases from J, the gap between germline ends came to 15 bases. The CDR3 sequence is 15 residues long. CDR3 region: CASSQAGGKKAPLHF. The CDR3 DNA is TGTGCCAGCAGCCAAGCCGGAGGGAAGAAGGCACCCCTCCACTTT.

This clonotype showed up just once. J is TRBJ2-4 and V is TRBV12-3 or TRBV12-4; no clear D gene. V was pared by 2 bases and J by 0 bases, with 11 bases between. The CDR3 spans 16 residues. The CDR3, as DNA: TGTGCCAGCAGTTTAATGGGTGTCCTAGCCAAAAACATTCAGTACTTC. It yields the protein CASSLMGVLAKNIQYF.

The chain couples TRBV7-9 to TRBJ2-1; the D is unclear. The CDR3 runs to 12 residues. Germline V lookup: CDR1 SEHNR, CDR2 FQNEAQ (reference sequence). Trimming took off 6 bases at V and 6 bases at J, with 9 bases between the two ends. This CDR3 is CASSISTNEQFF. The CDR3 bases are TGTGCCAGCAGTATTAGTACCAATGAGCAGTTCTTC.

This chain joins TRBV10-3 and TRBJ1-5; D is unclear. V was shortened by 2 bases and J by 0 bases, with 14 bases between the two germline ends. Germline CDR1 is ENHRY and CDR2 is SYGVKD. The CDR3 length is 17 residues. The chain's CDR3 is CAISEGRLLHSNQPQHF. The CDR3 region has the DNA TGTGCCATCAGTGAGGGGCGGCTCCTACATAGCAATCAGCCCCAGCATTTT.

About this clonotype itself: One junction end does not reproduce the germline sequence, and a read error may be involved. The chain carries TRBV4-3 and TRBJ1-2; 8 bases are shared with TRBD1. There are 16 residues in the CDR3. The germline CDR1 and CDR2 sequences are LGHNA and YSLEER. Written as DNA, the CDR3 is TGCACCAGCAGCCAAGGACAGGGCACACCTAACTATGGCTACACCTTC. It translates to CTSSQGQGTPNYGYTF.

V is TRBV20-1 and J is TRBJ2-7; unclear D gene. Trimming removed 1 base from V and 5 bases from J, with 9 bases in between. From germline, CDR1 is DFQATT and CDR2 SNEGSKA (reference sequence). This CDR3 spans 12 amino acids. CDR3 in amino acids: CSARGWKHEQYF. The DNA for the CDR3 is TGCAGTGCTAGAGGATGGAAGCACGAGCAGTACTTC.

This clonotype was seen a single time. The chain uses TRBV20-1 and TRBJ1-5; maybe TRBD1 (6 bases). Germline CDR1 reads DFQATT; CDR2 reads SNEGSKA (reference sequence). This CDR3 has 16 residues. V was clipped by 1 base and J by 5 bases, with 18 bases between them. The CDR3: CSARAPGARRDQPQHF. CDR3 in DNA: TGCAGTGCTAGAGCCCCGGGGGCCAGGAGGGATCAGCCCCAGCATTTT.

This clonotype has a handful of counts. The chain uses TRBV14 and TRBJ2-1, with D uncertain. This CDR3 has 14 residues. The V and J ends lost 5 bases and 6 bases respectively, with 14 bases between them. Germline loops: CDR1 SGHDN, CDR2 FVKESK. CDR3 bases: TGTGCCAGCAGCTCCGCCAGCCTACCCAATGAGCAGTTCTTC. It yields the protein CASSSASLPNEQFF.

The sample holds one count of this clonotype. The rearrangement links TRBV6-2 or TRBV6-3 to TRBJ2-6, with D hard to call. V lost 3 bases to trimming and J lost 9 bases, with 12 bases between them. The V gene's germline CDR1 is MNHEY and CDR2 SVGEGT. The CDR3 extends over 14 amino acids. The CDR3 DNA is TGTGCCAGCAGTTATGATGGATCAAACAACGTCCTGACTTTC. It codes for CASSYDGSNNVLTF.

The gene calls are TRBV21-1 and TRBJ2-1; the table calls TRBD1, which could not be checked here. TRBV21-1 is shown as a pseudogene. CDR3 length: 21 amino acids. CDR3 DNA sequence: TGTGCCAGCAACCCAAAGAGGGTGTCCCCCGGGACAGCCTTTCCCTACAATGAGCAGTTCTTC. Amino acid sequence: CASNPKRVSPGTAFPYNEQFF.

This chain connects TRBV7-2 to TRBJ2-4, with D perhaps TRBD1 (6 bases). TRBJ2-5 explains the end of the DNA better; the J call may be wrong. Germline V CDR1 and CDR2: SGHTA, FQGNSA. This CDR3 comprises 16 residues. CDR3 DNA sequence: TGTGCCAGCATTCTGGGGTTAGGGGGATTGGGAGAGACCCAGTACTTC. It encodes CASILGLGGLGETQYF.

In this sample, this clonotype turned up a few times. The V call is TRBV12-3 or TRBV12-4, the J call TRBJ2-5; TRBD1 aligns across 8 bases. The J call may be mistaken, given a closer DNA end match to TRBJ2-7. This CDR3 comprises 14 residues. CDR3 DNA: TGTGCCAGCAGTTTATTGACAGGGGACTACGAGCAGTACTTC. Translation: CASSLLTGDYEQYF.

The CDR3 spells CSARDVTQGLREYEQYF. CDR3 DNA sequence: TGCAGTGCTAGAGATGTTACCCAGGGTCTTCGTGAGTACGAGCAGTACTTC. V usage is TRBV20-1 and J usage is TRBJ2-7; tentative D call: TRBD1 (5 bases). The length of the CDR3 is 17 residues. The V gene's germline CDR1 is DFQATT and CDR2 SNEGSKA (reference sequence). V lost 0 bases to trimming and J lost 4 bases, with 22 bases between them.

V and J are TRBV6-2 or TRBV6-3 and TRBJ2-5; the match to TRBD1 covers 8 bases. The J call is in doubt because the DNA end fits TRBJ2-7 better. This CDR3 is built from 13 residues. Germline CDR1 and CDR2: MNHEY and SVGEGT. This CDR3 is CASRQGVFSEQYF. For the CDR3, the DNA is TGTGCCAGCAGACAGGGGGTGTTCAGCGAGCAGTACTTC.

There are a few counts of this clonotype. This chain uses TRBV6-6 with TRBJ1-1; no firm D call. The ends were cut back, 1 base at V and 5 bases at J, with 8 bases in the middle. Germline V gene sequence: CDR1 MNHNY, CDR2 SVGAGI (reference sequence). This CDR3 has 13 amino acids. CDR3 sequence: CASSYLLGTEAFF. CDR3 in DNA: TGTGCCAGCAGTTACTTACTGGGTACTGAAGCTTTCTTT.

The chain combines TRBV5-1 with TRBJ2-2; TRBD2 agrees at 9 bases. Germline V CDR1 and CDR2: SGHRS, YFSETQ. The CDR3 runs to 16 residues. Trimming at V came to 4 bases and at J to 6 bases, leaving 10 bases not matched to a gene. Here the CDR3 reads CASSALAGKTAGELFF. The CDR3 DNA reads TGCGCCAGCAGCGCTCTAGCGGGGAAGACGGCCGGGGAGCTGTTTTTT.

For the CDR3, the DNA is TGTGCCAGCAGTTCGTGGGCCACAACCTACGAGCAGTACTTC. The encoded protein is CASSSWATTYEQYF. This sequence joins TRBV27 and TRBJ2-7; D unclear. Trimming shortened V by 4 bases and J by 2 bases, and 12 bases separated the two germline ends. This CDR3 contains 14 residues. CDR1 MNHEY and CDR2 SMNVEV come from the germline V gene (reference sequence).

The chain is built from TRBV6-5 and TRBJ1-2; the D is unclear. The V and J ends lost 0 bases and 4 bases respectively, with 12 bases between them. This CDR3 has 15 residues. Germline CDR1 and CDR2: MNHEY and SVGAGI. The CDR3 nucleotides are TGTGCCAGCAGTTACTCTGTCGCCAGTGCCTATGGCTACACCTTC. This sequence encodes CASSYSVASAYGYTF.

V gene TRBV7-9 combines with J gene TRBJ2-1; no clear D. Germline assignment: CDR1 SEHNR and CDR2 FQNEAQ (reference sequence). The CDR3 runs to 15 residues. The V and J ends lost 0 bases and 3 bases respectively, with 9 bases between them. In DNA form, the CDR3 reads TGTGCCAGCAGCTTAGCGCGTTGGGTCTACAATGAGCAGTTCTTC. This encodes CASSLARWVYNEQFF.

This clonotype occurred a few times. The chain uses TRBV4-1 and TRBJ2-5; D unresolved. The DNA end favors TRBJ2-7, so the J call may be wrong. The CDR3 spans 15 residues. Looked up from germline, CDR1 is MGHRA and CDR2 is YSYEKL. The CDR3 nucleotides read TGCGCCAGCAGCCAAGACCCTTGGGTTACCTACGAGCAGTACTTC. This gives the protein CASSQDPWVTYEQYF.

The gene calls are TRBV6-5 and TRBJ2-1, with 8 bases identical to TRBD2. V trimming: 10 bases; J trimming: 5 bases; junction bases outside the gene matches: 10. In germline, CDR1 is MNHEY, CDR2 SVGAGI. The CDR3 consists of 14 residues. The CDR3 DNA reads as TGTGCCACCAGGCGCGGGGGGCCTAACAATGAGCAGTTCTTC. Its translation is CATRRGGPNNEQFF.

The V call is TRBV7-9, the J call TRBJ2-5, with D possibly TRBD2 on 5 matching bases. The CDR3 is 13 amino acids. Germline CDR1 is SEHNR and CDR2 is FQNEAQ (reference sequence). V dropped 8 bases and J dropped 2 bases, with 12 bases sitting between them. This CDR3 reads CASRLEGQETQYF. DNA for the CDR3: TGTGCCAGCCGCCTAGAGGGTCAAGAGACCCAGTACTTC.

CDR3 amino acids: CASSDGDSAYGYTF. The DNA for the CDR3 is TGTGCCAGCAGTGACGGGGACAGCGCCTATGGCTACACCTTC. The chain links TRBV2 to TRBJ1-2, with 7 bases matching TRBD1. From germline, CDR1 is SNHLY and CDR2 FYNNEI. With 3 bases clipped from V and 4 bases from J, the junction kept 5 bases outside the gene matches. The CDR3 is 14 amino acids.

As to this clonotype: Sequence at one end of the junction differs from germline and may be a read error. The chain combines TRBV7-9 with TRBJ1-4; tentative D call: TRBD1 (6 bases). Germline V gives CDR1 SEHNR, CDR2 FQNEAQ (reference sequence). The CDR3 is made up of 16 amino acids. Written as DNA, the CDR3 is TGTGCCAGCAGCTCCGGGACACTTGCAACTAATGAGAAACTGTTTTTT. Translated: CASSSGTLATNEKLFF.